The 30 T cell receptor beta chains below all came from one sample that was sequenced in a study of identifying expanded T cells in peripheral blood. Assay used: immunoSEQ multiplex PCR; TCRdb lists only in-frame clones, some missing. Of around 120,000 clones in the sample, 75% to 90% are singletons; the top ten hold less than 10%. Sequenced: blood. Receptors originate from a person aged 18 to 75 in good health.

The chain's CDR3 is CASSLGGALSGANVLTF. The CDR3 DNA reads TGTGCCAGCAGCTTAGGAGGGGCCCTCTCTGGGGCCAACGTCCTGACTTTC. The chain employs TRBV7-9 and TRBJ2-6; D might be TRBD1 or TRBD2, each matching 5 bases. V lost 1 base and J lost 0, with 10 bases in between. The CDR3 has 17 residues. The V gene's germline CDR1 is SEHNR and CDR2 FQNEAQ (reference sequence).

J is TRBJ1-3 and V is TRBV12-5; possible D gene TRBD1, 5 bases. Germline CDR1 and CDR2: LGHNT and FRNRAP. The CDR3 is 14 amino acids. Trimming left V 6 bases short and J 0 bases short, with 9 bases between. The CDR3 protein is CASGSGLSGNTIYF. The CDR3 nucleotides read TGTGCTAGTGGATCGGGGCTCTCTGGAAACACCATATATTTT.

CDR3 nucleotide sequence: TGTGCCAGTACAGCGGGGCTCACTGAAGCTTTCTTT. It is translated as CASTAGLTEAFF. The chain is built from TRBV19 and TRBJ1-1; TRBD1 is a possible D gene (5 bases). CDR3 length: 12 residues. V lost 7 bases, J lost 4 bases, and 10 bases lay in between. Germline-derived CDR1 and CDR2 are LNHDA and SQIVND (reference sequence).

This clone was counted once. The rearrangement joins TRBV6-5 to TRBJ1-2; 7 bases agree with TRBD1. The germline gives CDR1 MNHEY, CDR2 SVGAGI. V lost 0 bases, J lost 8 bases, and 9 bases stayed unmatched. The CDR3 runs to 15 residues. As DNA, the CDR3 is TGTGCCAGCAGTTACTCTACCGACAGGGAGGGAGGCTACACCTTC. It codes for CASSYSTDREGGYTF.

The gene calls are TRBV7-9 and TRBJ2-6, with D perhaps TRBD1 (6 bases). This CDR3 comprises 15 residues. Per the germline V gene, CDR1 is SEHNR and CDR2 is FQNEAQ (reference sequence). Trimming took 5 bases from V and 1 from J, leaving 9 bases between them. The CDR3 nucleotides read TGTGCCAGCAGCCAACAGGGTTCTGGGGCCAACGTCCTGACTTTC. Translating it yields CASSQQGSGANVLTF.

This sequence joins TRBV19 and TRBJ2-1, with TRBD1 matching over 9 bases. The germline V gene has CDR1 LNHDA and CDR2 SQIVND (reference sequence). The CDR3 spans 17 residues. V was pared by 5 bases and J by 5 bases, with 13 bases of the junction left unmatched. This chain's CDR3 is CASSLGTGRVKDNEQFF. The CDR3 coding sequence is TGTGCCAGTAGTCTTGGGACAGGGAGGGTGAAGGACAATGAGCAGTTCTTC.

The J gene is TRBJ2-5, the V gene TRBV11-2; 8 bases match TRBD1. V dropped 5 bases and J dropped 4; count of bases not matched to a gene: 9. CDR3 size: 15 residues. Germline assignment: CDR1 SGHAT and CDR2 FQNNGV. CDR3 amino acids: CASSRVQGAGETQYF. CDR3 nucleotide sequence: TGTGCCAGCAGCCGGGTCCAGGGGGCTGGAGAGACCCAGTACTTC.

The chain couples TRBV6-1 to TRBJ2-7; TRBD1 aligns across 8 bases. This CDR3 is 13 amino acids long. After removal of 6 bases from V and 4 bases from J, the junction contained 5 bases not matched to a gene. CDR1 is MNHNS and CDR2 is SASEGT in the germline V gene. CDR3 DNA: TGTGCCAGCAGAAGGACAGGGAGTTACGAGCAGTACTTC. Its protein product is CASRRTGSYEQYF.

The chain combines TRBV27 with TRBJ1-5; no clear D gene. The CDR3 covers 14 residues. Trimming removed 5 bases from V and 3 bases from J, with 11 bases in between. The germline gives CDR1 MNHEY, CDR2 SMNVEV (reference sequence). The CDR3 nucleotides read TGTGCCAGCAGTCCTAGACGGGACAATCAGCCCCAGCATTTT. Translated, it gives CASSPRRDNQPQHF.

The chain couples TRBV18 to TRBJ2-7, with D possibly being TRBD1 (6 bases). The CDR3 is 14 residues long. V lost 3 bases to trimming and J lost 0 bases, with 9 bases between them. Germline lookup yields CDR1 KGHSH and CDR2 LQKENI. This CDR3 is CASSPYRASYEQYF. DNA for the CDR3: TGTGCCAGCTCACCCTACAGGGCCTCCTACGAGCAGTACTTC.

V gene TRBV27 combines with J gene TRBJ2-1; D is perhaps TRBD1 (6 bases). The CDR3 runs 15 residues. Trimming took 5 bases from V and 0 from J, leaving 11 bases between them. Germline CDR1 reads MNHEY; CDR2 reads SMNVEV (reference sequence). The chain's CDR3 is CASSLGTSSYNEQFF. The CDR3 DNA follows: TGTGCCAGCAGTCTAGGGACAAGCTCCTACAATGAGCAGTTCTTC.

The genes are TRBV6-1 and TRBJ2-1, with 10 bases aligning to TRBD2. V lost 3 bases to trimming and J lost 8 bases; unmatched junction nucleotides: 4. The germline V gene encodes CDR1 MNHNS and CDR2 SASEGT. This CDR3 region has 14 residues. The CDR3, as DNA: TGTGCCAGCAGTGACAGCGGGGGGGCACATGAGCAGTTCTTC. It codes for CASSDSGGAHEQFF.

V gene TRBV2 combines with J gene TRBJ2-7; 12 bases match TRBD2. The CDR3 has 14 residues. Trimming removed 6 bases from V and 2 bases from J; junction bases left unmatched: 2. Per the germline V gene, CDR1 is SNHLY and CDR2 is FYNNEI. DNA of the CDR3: TGTGCCAGCAGCGCTAGCGGGAGGGCCTACGAGCAGTACTTC. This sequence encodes CASSASGRAYEQYF.

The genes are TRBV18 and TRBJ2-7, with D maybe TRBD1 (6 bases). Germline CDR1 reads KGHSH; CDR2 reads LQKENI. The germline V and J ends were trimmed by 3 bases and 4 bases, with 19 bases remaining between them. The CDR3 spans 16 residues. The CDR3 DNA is TGTGCCAGCTCACCGCTAGTAGCCCGAGGGGGATACGAGCAGTACTTC. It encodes CASSPLVARGGYEQYF.

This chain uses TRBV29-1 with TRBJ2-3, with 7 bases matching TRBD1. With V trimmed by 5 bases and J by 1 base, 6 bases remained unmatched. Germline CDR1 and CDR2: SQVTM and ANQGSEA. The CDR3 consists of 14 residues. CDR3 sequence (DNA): TGCAGCGTTCGACAGGGTGGAGGCACAGATACGCAGTATTTT. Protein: CSVRQGGGTDTQYF.

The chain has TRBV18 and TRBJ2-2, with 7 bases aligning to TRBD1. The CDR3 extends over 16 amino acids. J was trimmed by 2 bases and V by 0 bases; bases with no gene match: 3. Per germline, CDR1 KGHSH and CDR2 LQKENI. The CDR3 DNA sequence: TGTGCCAGCTCACCACCTCGGGACAGAAACACCGGGGAGCTGTTTTTT. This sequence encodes CASSPPRDRNTGELFF.

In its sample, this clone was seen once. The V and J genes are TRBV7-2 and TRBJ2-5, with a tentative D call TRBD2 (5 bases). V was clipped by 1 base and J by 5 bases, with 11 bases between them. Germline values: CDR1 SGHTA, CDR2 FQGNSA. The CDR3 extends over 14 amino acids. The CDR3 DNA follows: TGTGCCAGCAGCTTAGAGTACGGGGTGGAGACCCAGTACTTC. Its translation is CASSLEYGVETQYF.

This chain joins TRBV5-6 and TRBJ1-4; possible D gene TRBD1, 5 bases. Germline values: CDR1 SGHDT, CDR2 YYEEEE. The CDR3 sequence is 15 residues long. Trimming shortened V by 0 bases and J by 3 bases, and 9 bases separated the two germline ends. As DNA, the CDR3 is TGTGCCAGCAGCTTGGGTGGGGGAGCTAATGAAAAACTGTTTTTT. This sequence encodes CASSLGGGANEKLFF.

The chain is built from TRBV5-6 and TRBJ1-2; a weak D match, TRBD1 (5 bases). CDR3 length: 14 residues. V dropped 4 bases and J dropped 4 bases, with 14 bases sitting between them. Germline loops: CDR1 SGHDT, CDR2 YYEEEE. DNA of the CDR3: TGTGCCAGCAGCCACCCGGGTAGGGGCTATGGCTACACCTTC. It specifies CASSHPGRGYGYTF.

DNA for the CDR3: TGCGCCAGCAGCTTGAAGGGGACAGTAAATGAAAAACTGTTTTTT. Translated, it gives CASSLKGTVNEKLFF. The J gene is TRBJ1-4, the V gene TRBV5-1; the match to TRBD1 covers 7 bases. Germline assignment: CDR1 SGHRS and CDR2 YFSETQ. This CDR3 spans 15 amino acids. V dropped 1 base and J dropped 5; count of bases not matched to a gene: 5.

The CDR3, as DNA: TGTGCCAGCAGTGACCAGGGGGTGGGAAGCTATGGCTACACCTTC. Encoded protein: CASSDQGVGSYGYTF. This sequence joins TRBV6-6 and TRBJ1-2; 7 positions agree with TRBD1. V trimming: 5 bases; J trimming: 4 bases; junction bases outside the gene matches: 10. CDR3 length: 15 amino acids. Germline V gives CDR1 MNHNY, CDR2 SVGAGI (reference sequence).

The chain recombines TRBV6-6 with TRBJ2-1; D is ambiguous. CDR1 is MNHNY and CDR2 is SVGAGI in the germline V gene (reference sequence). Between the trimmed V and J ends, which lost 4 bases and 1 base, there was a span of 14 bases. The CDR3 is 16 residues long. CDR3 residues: CASSSPHPESYNEQFF. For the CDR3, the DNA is TGTGCCAGCAGTTCACCGCATCCCGAATCCTACAATGAGCAGTTCTTC.

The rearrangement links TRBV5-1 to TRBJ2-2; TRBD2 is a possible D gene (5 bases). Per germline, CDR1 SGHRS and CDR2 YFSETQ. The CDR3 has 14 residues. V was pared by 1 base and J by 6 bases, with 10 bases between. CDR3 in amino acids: CASSLRGSAGELFF. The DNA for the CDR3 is TGCGCCAGCAGCTTGAGAGGGTCCGCCGGGGAGCTGTTTTTT. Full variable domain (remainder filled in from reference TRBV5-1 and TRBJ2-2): KAGVTQTPRYLIKTRGQQVTLSCSPISGHRSVSWYQQTPGQGLQFLFEYFSETQRNKGNFPGRFSGRQFSNSRSEMNVSTLELGDSALYLCASSLRGSAGELFFGEGSRLTVL.

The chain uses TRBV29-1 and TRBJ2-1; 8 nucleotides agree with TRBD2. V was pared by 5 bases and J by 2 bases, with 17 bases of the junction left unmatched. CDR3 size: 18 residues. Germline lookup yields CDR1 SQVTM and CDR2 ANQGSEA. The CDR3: CSVSSYMAGGTPYNEQFF. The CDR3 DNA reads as TGCAGCGTTAGTAGTTACATGGCGGGGGGAACACCCTACAATGAGCAGTTCTTC.

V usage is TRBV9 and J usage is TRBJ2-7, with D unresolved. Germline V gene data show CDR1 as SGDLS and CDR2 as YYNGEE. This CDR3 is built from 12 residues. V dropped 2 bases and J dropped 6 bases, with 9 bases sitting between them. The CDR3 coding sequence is TGTGCCAGCAGCGTCCACTCTGGCGAGCAGTACTTC. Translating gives CASSVHSGEQYF.

Here the CDR3 DNA reads TGTGCCAGCGACCGCGGAGGGGGAGGGAGTTCTCGGGAGCAGTACTTC. As protein: CASDRGGGGSSREQYF. The genes are TRBV28 and TRBJ2-7, with D tentatively TRBD2 (7 bases). Trimming took off 8 bases at V and 7 bases at J, with 27 bases between the two ends. CDR3 length: 16 residues. Germline V gene data show CDR1 as MDHEN and CDR2 as SYDVKM.

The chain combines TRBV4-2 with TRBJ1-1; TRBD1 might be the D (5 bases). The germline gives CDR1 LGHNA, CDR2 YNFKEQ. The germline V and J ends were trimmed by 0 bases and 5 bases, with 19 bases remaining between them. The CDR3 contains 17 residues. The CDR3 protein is CASSQEGQRLGGTEAFF. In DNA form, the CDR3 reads TGTGCCAGCAGCCAAGAAGGGCAGAGACTGGGGGGGACTGAAGCTTTCTTT.

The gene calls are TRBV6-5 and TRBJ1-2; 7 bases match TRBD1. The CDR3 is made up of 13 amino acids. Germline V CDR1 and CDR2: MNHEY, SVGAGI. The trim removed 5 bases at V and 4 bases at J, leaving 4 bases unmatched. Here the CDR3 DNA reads TGTGCCAGCAGTGTAGGGACAGTCTATGGCTACACCTTC. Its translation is CASSVGTVYGYTF.

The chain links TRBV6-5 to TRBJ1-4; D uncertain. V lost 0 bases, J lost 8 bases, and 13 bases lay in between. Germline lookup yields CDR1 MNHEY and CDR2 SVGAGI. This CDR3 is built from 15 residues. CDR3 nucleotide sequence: TGTGCCAGCAGTTACTCGATGAGTTTCGGAGAAAAACTGTTTTTT. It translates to CASSYSMSFGEKLFF.

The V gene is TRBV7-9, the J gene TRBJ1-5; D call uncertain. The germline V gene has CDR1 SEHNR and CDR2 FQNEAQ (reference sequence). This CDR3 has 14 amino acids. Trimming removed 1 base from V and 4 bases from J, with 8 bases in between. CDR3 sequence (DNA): TGTGCCAGCAGCTTAGGGGTTGTGAATCAGCCCCAGCATTTT. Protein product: CASSLGVVNQPQHF.